The 8 T cell receptor beta chains in this list originate from one sample, sequenced in a study of regulatory T cells in long-lasting Graves disease. Regarding time point: persistent/refractory GD, antithyroid drugs over 5 years with positive TRAb. From PBMCs, RNA was extracted and then used to make the TCR library. Building of the TCR beta libraries involved iRepertoire HTBI primers and Arm-PCR of CDR3 regions. TCRdb reprocessed the multiplex PCR reads via MiXCR and lists one record per CDR3 protein. The table lists 650,000 to 700,000 distinct CDR3 sequences, 30% of them singletons, with about two fifths in the top ten. The sequencing here drew on peripheral blood mononuclear cells (PBMCs), taken when the disease was refractory, from a patient treated with antithyroid drugs. The source is a female donor with Graves disease.

J is TRBJ2-5 and V is TRBV2; maybe TRBD1 (6 bases). The CDR3 length is 15 residues. Trimming removed 5 bases from V and 5 bases from J, with 18 bases in between. The germline CDR1 and CDR2 sequences are SNHLY and FYNNEI. This chain's CDR3 is CASSSGPTGAETQYF. CDR3 DNA sequence: TGTGCCAGCAGTTCCGGGCCGACAGGAGCGGAGACCCAGTACTTC.

This chain uses TRBV19 with TRBJ2-7, with TRBD2 as a possible D gene (6 bases). Germline CDR1 reads LNHDA; CDR2 reads SQIVND (reference sequence). With 4 bases removed from V and 7 bases from J, the gap between germline ends came to 20 bases. CDR3 length: 15 residues. The CDR3 region has the DNA TGTGCCAGTAGTACGGGTGGGGTTCTGGCGGGGGAGCAGTACTTC. Protein sequence: CASSTGGVLAGEQYF.

The gene calls are TRBV28 and TRBJ2-2; possible D gene TRBD2, 6 bases. The CDR3 extends over 13 amino acids. Germline V gene data show CDR1 as MDHEN and CDR2 as SYDVKM. V lost 7 bases to trimming and J lost 7 bases, with 13 bases between them. The CDR3 is CASTQSGSGELFF. CDR3 nucleotides: TGTGCCAGCACCCAATCCGGGAGCGGGGAGCTGTTTTTT.

The chain uses TRBV18 and TRBJ1-1; 8 bases match TRBD1. With V trimmed by 6 bases and J by 0 bases, 9 bases remained unmatched. In germline, CDR1 is KGHSH, CDR2 LQKENI. The CDR3 extends over 16 amino acids. The CDR3 region is CASSSKDRAMNTEAFF. CDR3 in DNA: TGTGCCAGCTCGTCAAAGGACAGGGCAATGAACACTGAAGCTTTCTTT.

The sample holds a few counts of this clonotype. The chain joins TRBV14 to TRBJ2-5; 12 positions match TRBD2. The CDR3 is 19 amino acids. Germline loops: CDR1 SGHDN, CDR2 FVKESK. V was clipped by 0 bases and J by 2 bases; unmatched bases: 10. For the CDR3, the DNA is TGTGCCAGCAGCCAAGATTGGCGACTAGCGGGAGTGGCTCAAGAGACCCAGTACTTC. Amino acid sequence: CASSQDWRLAGVAQETQYF.

The CDR3 region has the DNA TGTGCCTGGAGTGTCCACAACTCTAACTATGGCTACACCTTC. This encodes CAWSVHNSNYGYTF. The chain employs TRBV30 and TRBJ1-2; D remains ambiguous. Trimming pared 0 bases from V and 0 bases from J, leaving 8 bases between. This CDR3 region has 14 residues. Germline lookup yields CDR1 GTSNPN and CDR2 SVGIG (reference sequence).

This clonotype was detected ten times or more. This chain joins TRBV12-3 or TRBV12-4 and TRBJ1-1, with no clear D. There are 13 residues in the CDR3. The V end was cut by 7 bases, the J end by 4 bases, with 13 bases between. CDR3 sequence: CASTPLGSTEAFF. In DNA, the CDR3 is TGTGCCAGCACGCCTCTAGGGAGCACTGAAGCTTTCTTT.

This clonotype was detected a few times. The V call is TRBV4-1, the J call TRBJ2-7, with unresolved D. This CDR3 comprises 15 residues. V lost 0 bases and J 3 bases, leaving 12 bases between the germline ends. Germline loops: CDR1 MGHRA, CDR2 YSYEKL. Here the CDR3 reads CASSQDRQVGYEQYF. The CDR3 nucleotides read TGCGCCAGCAGCCAAGATCGGCAAGTAGGCTACGAGCAGTACTTC.